These T cell receptor beta chains were read from a single sample in a study of T cells in localized non-small cell lung cancer. The table came from immunoSEQ multiplex PCR; TCRdb's copy has only in-frame clones and leaves some out. Among roughly 23,000 clones listed, 85% to 90% were seen once. The material sequenced was peripheral blood, taken before any cancer treatment. The receptors here all came from a male donor at least 60 years old with stage I lung adenocarcinoma. The CDR3 runs from the conserved cysteine through the conserved F or W. D genes are given only for firm matches. Size is stated for part of the rows, as once, few or many counts, or as a class when the clone is expanded.

DNA: TGTGCCAGCAGTTCTCCCAGGGGGCGAACTGAAGCTTTCTTT
CDR3: CASSSPRGRTEAFF
D: TRBD1
J: TRBJ1-1
size: -
V: TRBV28

DNA: TGTGCCAGCAGCCCCACAGGGGGCCGGCAAGAGACCCAGTACTTC
CDR3: CASSPTGGRQETQYF
D: TRBD1
J: TRBJ2-5
size: -
V: TRBV6-5

DNA: TGCGCCAGCAGCCCCCAGACAGGGAACACTGAAGCTTTCTTT
CDR3: CASSPQTGNTEAFF
D: -
J: TRBJ1-1
size: -
V: TRBV5-1

DNA: TGTGCCAGCAGTGCCTTTTACGAGCAGTACTTC
CDR3: CASSAFYEQYF
D: -
J: TRBJ2-7
size: -
V: TRBV5-6

DNA: TGCGCCAGCAGCCGTACTGGCGGGGGGGCCACAGATACGCAGTATTTT
CDR3: CASSRTGGGATDTQYF
D: TRBD2
J: TRBJ2-3
size: -
V: TRBV4-1

DNA: TGTGCCTGGAGTCCCCAGGGGACCTCCTCCTACGAGCAGTACTTC
CDR3: CAWSPQGTSSYEQYF
D: -
J: TRBJ2-7
size: -
V: TRBV30

DNA: TGTGCCCTTGGCCGCATGAACACTGAAGCTTTCTTT
CDR3: CALGRMNTEAFF
D: -
J: TRBJ1-1
size: -
V: TRBV28

DNA: TGCGCCAGCAGCCAAGATTCAAGGACAGGGAACCACGAGCAGTACTTC
CDR3: CASSQDSRTGNHEQYF
D: TRBD1
J: TRBJ2-7
size: -
V: TRBV4-3

DNA: TGTGCCAGCAGAGACAGGGGAACTAATGAAAAACTGTTTTTT
CDR3: CASRDRGTNEKLFF
D: TRBD1
J: TRBJ1-4
size: -
V: TRBV25-1

DNA: TGTGCCAGTAGTATAATTGGGACTAGCGGGGACAATGAGCAGTTCTTC
CDR3: CASSIIGTSGDNEQFF
D: TRBD2
J: TRBJ2-1
size: few
V: TRBV19

DNA: TGTGCCAGCTCACTCGGGACTAGCGGGCCACGCACAGATACGCAGTATTTT
CDR3: CASSLGTSGPRTDTQYF
D: TRBD2
J: TRBJ2-3
size: -
V: TRBV9

DNA: TGTGCCAGCAGCCTCTCGGCACGGGGGGGCAGGAGAGGGGAGACCCAGTACTTC
CDR3: CASSLSARGGRRGETQYF
D: TRBD2
J: TRBJ2-5
size: once
V: TRBV7-9

DNA: TGTGCCAGCAGTTTCGAGGGGGGAGCGTTTCTCAAAAACATTCAGTACTTC
CDR3: CASSFEGGAFLKNIQYF
D: -
J: TRBJ2-4
size: -
V: TRBV28

DNA: TGTGCCAGTACCCGGGGGCCCAGCACAGATACGCAGTATTTT
CDR3: CASTRGPSTDTQYF
D: -
J: TRBJ2-3
size: -
V: TRBV19

DNA: TGTGCCAGCAGTTTTCCGACTAGCGGGGATCCCTACGAGCAGTACTTC
CDR3: CASSFPTSGDPYEQYF
D: TRBD2
J: TRBJ2-7
size: -
V: TRBV28

DNA: TGCGCCAGCAGCTTGGCCGCCAGCAACACAGATACGCAGTATTTT
CDR3: CASSLAASNTDTQYF
D: -
J: TRBJ2-3
size: once
V: TRBV5-1

DNA: TGTGCCAGCAGTTACGCGGGGGCAGGCTACACCTTC
CDR3: CASSYAGAGYTF
D: -
J: TRBJ1-2
size: -
V: TRBV6-5

DNA: TGTGCCAGCAGCCCTGCCTTGACAGGCAATGGCTACACCTTC
CDR3: CASSPALTGNGYTF
D: -
J: TRBJ1-2
size: -
V: TRBV6-4

DNA: TGTGCCTGGAGTGTGCCGTTAGCGGGGGGGCGAGAGACCCAGTACTTC
CDR3: CAWSVPLAGGRETQYF
D: TRBD2
J: TRBJ2-5
size: -
V: TRBV30

DNA: TGTGCCACAGGGGGGGTGCCGTTAGTCTACGAGCAGTACTTC
CDR3: CATGGVPLVYEQYF
D: -
J: TRBJ2-7
size: -
V: TRBV10-3

DNA: TGTGCCAGCAGTATCCACAGGGGTTTGAACTACGAGCAGTACTTC
CDR3: CASSIHRGLNYEQYF
D: TRBD1
J: TRBJ2-7
size: few
V: TRBV28

DNA: TGTGCCAGCAGTTTCGATAGCTACGGCACAGATACGCAGTATTTT
CDR3: CASSFDSYGTDTQYF
D: -
J: TRBJ2-3
size: -
V: TRBV28

DNA: TGTGCCAGTACCGCCGGGACAGGGAGTTTCAATGAGCAGTTCTTC
CDR3: CASTAGTGSFNEQFF
D: TRBD1
J: TRBJ2-1
size: -
V: TRBV19

DNA: TGTGCCAGCAGTGTACTCACGAACACTGAAGCTTTCTTT
CDR3: CASSVLTNTEAFF
D: -
J: TRBJ1-1
size: -
V: TRBV2

DNA: TGTGCCTGGAGTCCGGGAGGGGCTAATGAAAAACTGTTTTTT
CDR3: CAWSPGGANEKLFF
D: -
J: TRBJ1-4
size: -
V: TRBV30

DNA: TGTGCCAGCAGCAGAAACCTTGGGCAAGGCTCTGAGCAGTTCTTC
CDR3: CASSRNLGQGSEQFF
D: -
J: TRBJ2-1
size: -
V: TRBV9

DNA: TGTGCCAGCAGTTACTCGCGAGCCCAGGCGAATGAGCAGTTCTTC
CDR3: CASSYSRAQANEQFF
D: -
J: TRBJ2-1
size: -
V: TRBV6-5

DNA: TGCGCCAGCAGCCAAGACCGGACAGGGGGCGGTGAGACCCAGTACTTC
CDR3: CASSQDRTGGGETQYF
D: TRBD1
J: TRBJ2-5
size: -
V: TRBV4-3

DNA: TGTGCCTGGAGTCGAGGGCAGGGGGACACAGATACGCAGTATTTT
CDR3: CAWSRGQGDTDTQYF
D: TRBD1
J: TRBJ2-3
size: -
V: TRBV30

DNA: TGTGCCAGCAGCTTTGAGGTGTTCACAGATACGCAGTATTTT
CDR3: CASSFEVFTDTQYF
D: -
J: TRBJ2-3
size: -
V: TRBV5-5

DNA: TGTGCCAGCAGCTTAGATTATAGAAGGGCCGGCACCGGGGAGCTGTTTTTT
CDR3: CASSLDYRRAGTGELFF
D: -
J: TRBJ2-2
size: -
V: TRBV11-2

DNA: TGTGCCAGCAGTGGAATGCGGACAGGGAGCTCCTACGAGCAGTACTTC
CDR3: CASSGMRTGSSYEQYF
D: TRBD1
J: TRBJ2-7
size: -
V: TRBV6-1

DNA: TGTGCCAGTAGTATCGGAGCCTCAGCTTACTTCTCCTACAATGAGCAGTTCTTC
CDR3: CASSIGASAYFSYNEQFF
D: -
J: TRBJ2-1
size: -
V: TRBV19

DNA: TGCGCCAGCAGCCAAGAAATCTGGGGTCAGGGGGGGATGTATGGCTACACCTTC
CDR3: CASSQEIWGQGGMYGYTF
D: TRBD1
J: TRBJ1-2
size: once
V: TRBV4-1

DNA: TGTGCCACCAGCAGAGATGGATTCTCTGGGGCCAACGTCCTGACTTTC
CDR3: CATSRDGFSGANVLTF
D: -
J: TRBJ2-6
size: -
V: TRBV15

DNA: TGTGCCAGCAGTTTCGGGGATTCGGGCAATCAGCCCCAGCATTTT
CDR3: CASSFGDSGNQPQHF
D: -
J: TRBJ1-5
size: -
V: TRBV28

DNA: TGTGCCAGCAATATTCCCGGGAATGAGCAGTTCTTC
CDR3: CASNIPGNEQFF
D: -
J: TRBJ2-1
size: -
V: TRBV27

DNA: TGTGCCAGCAGTCAGGGGGCGAAAAACATTCAGTACTTC
CDR3: CASSQGAKNIQYF
D: TRBD1
J: TRBJ2-4
size: once
V: TRBV28

DNA: TGTGCCTGGAGTGTATACCAGCAAGAGACCCAGTACTTC
CDR3: CAWSVYQQETQYF
D: -
J: TRBJ2-5
size: -
V: TRBV30

DNA: TGTGCCAGCAGTGAAGCCATCCGGACAGGGACCCCTGAAGCTTTCTTT
CDR3: CASSEAIRTGTPEAFF
D: TRBD1
J: TRBJ1-1
size: -
V: TRBV2

DNA: TGTGCCACCAGCAGAGGGTTTACGGCCCGAGGTACGCAGTATTTT
CDR3: CATSRGFTARGTQYF
D: -
J: TRBJ2-3
size: -
V: TRBV15

DNA: TGTGCCAGCTCCCCCGGGGCAGGGCCCTTGACCACAGATACGCAGTATTTT
CDR3: CASSPGAGPLTTDTQYF
D: -
J: TRBJ2-3
size: -
V: TRBV18

DNA: TGCGCCAGCAGCCAAGATGGTGCGGGAGGGCGAGAGACCCAGTACTTC
CDR3: CASSQDGAGGRETQYF
D: TRBD2
J: TRBJ2-5
size: -
V: TRBV4-3

DNA: TGCGCCAGCACGCAACAGGACCAGACCACAGATACGCAGTATTTT
CDR3: CASTQQDQTTDTQYF
D: -
J: TRBJ2-3
size: -
V: TRBV5-1

DNA: TGTGCCAGTATCAACACCCCGGACACCCGCTACTACAATGAGCAGTTCTTC
CDR3: CASINTPDTRYYNEQFF
D: -
J: TRBJ2-1
size: -
V: TRBV21-1

DNA: TGTGCCAGTAGTATCCCCTCGACAGTCCCTGGCACAGATACGCAGTATTTT
CDR3: CASSIPSTVPGTDTQYF
D: -
J: TRBJ2-3
size: -
V: TRBV19

DNA: TGTGCCAGCAGTCAGAACAGGTTTGAAAAACTGTTTTTT
CDR3: CASSQNRFEKLFF
D: -
J: TRBJ1-4
size: few
V: TRBV27

DNA: TGTGCCAGCAGCCGGAGGAGCGGGGCGTCCTACAATGAGCAGTTCTTC
CDR3: CASSRRSGASYNEQFF
D: TRBD2
J: TRBJ2-1
size: once
V: TRBV11-2

DNA: TGTGCCAGCAGTGGAGGAGGACAGAGAATCTACACCTTC
CDR3: CASSGGGQRIYTF
D: -
J: TRBJ1-2
size: -
V: TRBV25-1

DNA: TGTGCCAGCAGGAGGGAGGAAGGACTAAATGAGCAGTTCTTC
CDR3: CASRREEGLNEQFF
D: -
J: TRBJ2-1
size: -
V: TRBV6-4

DNA: TGTGCCAGCAGTTACTCAGACATTCAGTACTTC
CDR3: CASSYSDIQYF
D: -
J: TRBJ2-4
size: -
V: TRBV6-6

DNA: TGTGCCAGCGAGGGACTCCCGGGACGCAATGAGCAGTTCTTC
CDR3: CASEGLPGRNEQFF
D: -
J: TRBJ2-1
size: -
V: TRBV2

DNA: TGCGCCAGCAGCTGGACAGGGAAAACTAATGAAAAACTGTTTTTT
CDR3: CASSWTGKTNEKLFF
D: TRBD1
J: TRBJ1-4
size: -
V: TRBV5-1

DNA: TGTGCCTGGAGTTTCGCAATCAGGAACTCTGGAAACACCATATATTTT
CDR3: CAWSFAIRNSGNTIYF
D: -
J: TRBJ1-3
size: -
V: TRBV30

DNA: TGTGCCAGCAGTTACTCGCGGGGGGTGAGCACAGATACGCAGTATTTT
CDR3: CASSYSRGVSTDTQYF
D: TRBD2
J: TRBJ2-3
size: once
V: TRBV6-6

DNA: TGTGCCAGCAGCTTAGGGGGGGCTGCTAATGAAAAACTGTTTTTT
CDR3: CASSLGGAANEKLFF
D: -
J: TRBJ1-4
size: -
V: TRBV7-2

DNA: TGTGCCAGCAGCTCGACTAGCGGAGGCAGGTCCGAGCAGTACTTC
CDR3: CASSSTSGGRSEQYF
D: TRBD2
J: TRBJ2-7
size: -
V: TRBV7-2

DNA: TGTGCCAGCAGTCGAGACAATACAGGGGGAAACACCATATATTTT
CDR3: CASSRDNTGGNTIYF
D: -
J: TRBJ1-3
size: -
V: TRBV6-5

DNA: TGTGCCAGCAGTTCCCCGAGCTCTGGGGCCAACGTCCTGACTTTC
CDR3: CASSSPSSGANVLTF
D: -
J: TRBJ2-6
size: -
V: TRBV27